This TCR beta chain is drawn from a study of neurological immune-mediated disorders. General observations from the study: A possible signature was seen in one related-CDR3 cluster, into which phylogenetic grouping placed the repertoires of 18 of 34 multiple sclerosis patients. There was no clinical or MRI feature that was associated with the multiple sclerosis repertoire cluster.

Ten or more counts support this clonotype. The antigen is not known. Time point specified: longitudinal time-point 2. V was clipped by 7 bases and J by 5 bases, with 14 bases between them. The CDR3 extends over 14 amino acids. TCRdb redid the calling of the 5' RACE reads with MiXCR, one entry per CDR3 protein. Among about 80,000 distinct CDR3 sequences listed, 5% to 6% were seen once. This chain joins TRBV12-3 or TRBV12-4 and TRBJ1-4; the D is unclear. The source material was PBMCs. This TCR derives from a woman between 55 and 75 years old with multiple sclerosis. The CDR3 DNA reads as TGTGCCAGCATCACCGAAGGGAAAAATGAAAAACTGTTTTTT. Residues: CASITEGKNEKLFF.